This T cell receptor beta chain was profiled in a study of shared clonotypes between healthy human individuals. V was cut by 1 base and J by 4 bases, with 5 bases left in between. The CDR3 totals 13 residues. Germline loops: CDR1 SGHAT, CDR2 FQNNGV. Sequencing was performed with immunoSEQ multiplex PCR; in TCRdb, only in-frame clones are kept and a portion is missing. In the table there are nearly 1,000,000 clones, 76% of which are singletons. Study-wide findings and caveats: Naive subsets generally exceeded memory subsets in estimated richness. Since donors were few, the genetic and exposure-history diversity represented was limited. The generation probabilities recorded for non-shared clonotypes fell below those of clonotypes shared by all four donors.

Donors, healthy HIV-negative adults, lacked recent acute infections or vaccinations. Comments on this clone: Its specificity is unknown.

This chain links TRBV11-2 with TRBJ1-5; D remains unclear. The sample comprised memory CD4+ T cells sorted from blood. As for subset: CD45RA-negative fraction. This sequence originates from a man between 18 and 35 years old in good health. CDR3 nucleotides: TGTGCCAGCAGCTTAGGAAAGAATCAGCCCCAGCATTTT. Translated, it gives CASSLGKNQPQHF.